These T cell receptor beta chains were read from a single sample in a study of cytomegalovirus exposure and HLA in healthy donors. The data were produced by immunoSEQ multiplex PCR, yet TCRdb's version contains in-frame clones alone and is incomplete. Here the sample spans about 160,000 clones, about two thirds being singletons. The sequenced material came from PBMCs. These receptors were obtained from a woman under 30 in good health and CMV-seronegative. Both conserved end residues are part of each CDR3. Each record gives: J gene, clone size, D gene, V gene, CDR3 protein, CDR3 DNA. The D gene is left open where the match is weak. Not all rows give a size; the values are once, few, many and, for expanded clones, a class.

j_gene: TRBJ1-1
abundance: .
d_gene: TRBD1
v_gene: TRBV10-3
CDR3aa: CAIKGQGNTEAFF
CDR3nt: TGTGCCATCAAGGGACAGGGGAACACTGAAGCTTTCTTT

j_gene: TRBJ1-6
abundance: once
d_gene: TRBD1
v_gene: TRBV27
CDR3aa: CASSLGQVSKTLHF
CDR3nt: TGTGCCAGCAGTTTAGGACAGGTGTCGAAGACCCTCCACTTT

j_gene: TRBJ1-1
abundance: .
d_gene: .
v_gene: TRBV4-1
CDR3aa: CASSQVQGWANTEAFF
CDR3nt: TGCGCCAGCAGCCAAGTGCAGGGTTGGGCGAACACTGAAGCTTTCTTT

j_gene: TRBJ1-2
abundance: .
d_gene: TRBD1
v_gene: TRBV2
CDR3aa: CASRVTGQGAHGYTF
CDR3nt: TGTGCCAGTCGGGTAACTGGTCAGGGGGCCCATGGCTACACCTTC

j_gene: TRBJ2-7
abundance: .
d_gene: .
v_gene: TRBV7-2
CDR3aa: CASSLFAGNMYF
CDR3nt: TGTGCCAGCAGCTTATTCGCCGGTAATATGTACTTC

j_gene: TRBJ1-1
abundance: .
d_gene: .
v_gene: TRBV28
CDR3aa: CASTSSGDEAFF
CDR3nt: TGTGCCAGCACTAGTTCCGGGGATGAAGCTTTCTTT

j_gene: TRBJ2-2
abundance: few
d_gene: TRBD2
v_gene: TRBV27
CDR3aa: CASSSRNTWEGLGGELFF
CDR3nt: TGTGCCAGCAGTTCCCGCAATACCTGGGAGGGCTTGGGCGGGGAGCTGTTTTTT

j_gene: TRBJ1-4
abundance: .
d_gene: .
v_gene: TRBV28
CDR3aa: CASSLHGATNEKLFF
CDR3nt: TGTGCCAGCAGCCTACACGGGGCAACTAATGAAAAACTGTTTTTT

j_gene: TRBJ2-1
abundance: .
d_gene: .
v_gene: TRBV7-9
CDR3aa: CASSLRETYNEQFF
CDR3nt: TGTGCCAGCAGCTTACGGGAGACCTACAATGAGCAGTTCTTC

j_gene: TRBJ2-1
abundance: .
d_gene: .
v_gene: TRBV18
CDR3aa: CASSFEGGATYNEQFF
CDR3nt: TGTGCCAGCTCCTTCGAGGGGGGGGCGACCTACAATGAGCAGTTCTTC

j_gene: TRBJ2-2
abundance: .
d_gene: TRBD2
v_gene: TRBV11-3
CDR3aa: CASSKLAVQTGELFF
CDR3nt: TGTGCCAGCAGCAAACTAGCGGTCCAAACCGGGGAGCTGTTTTTT

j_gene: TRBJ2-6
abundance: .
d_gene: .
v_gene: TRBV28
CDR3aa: CASSLAGQQSGANVLTF
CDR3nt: TGTGCCAGCAGTTTGGCGGGACAGCAGTCTGGGGCCAACGTCCTGACTTTC

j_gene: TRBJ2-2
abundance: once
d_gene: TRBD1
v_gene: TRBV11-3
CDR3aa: CASRPDRGTGELFF
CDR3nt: TGTGCCAGCAGACCCGACAGGGGCACCGGGGAGCTGTTTTTT

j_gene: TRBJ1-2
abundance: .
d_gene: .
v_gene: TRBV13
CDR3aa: CASTRDGPYGYTF
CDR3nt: TGTGCCAGCACACGGGATGGCCCCTATGGCTACACCTTC

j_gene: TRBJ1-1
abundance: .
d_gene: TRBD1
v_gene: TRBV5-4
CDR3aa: CASSRGQGVYEVEAFF
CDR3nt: TGTGCCAGCAGCCGGGGACAGGGGGTCTATGAGGTGGAAGCTTTCTTT

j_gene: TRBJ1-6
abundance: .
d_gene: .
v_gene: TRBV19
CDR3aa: CASSIGRGADSPLHF
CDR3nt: TGTGCCAGTAGTATAGGCAGGGGAGCTGATTCACCCCTCCACTTT

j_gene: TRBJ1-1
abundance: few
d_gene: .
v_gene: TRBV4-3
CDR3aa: CASSQDVAVNTEAFF
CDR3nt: TGCGCCAGCAGCCAAGATGTGGCAGTTAACACTGAAGCTTTCTTT

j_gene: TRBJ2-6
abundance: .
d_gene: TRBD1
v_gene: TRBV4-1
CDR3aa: CASSLTRDRGSGANVLTF
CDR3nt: TGCGCCAGCAGCCTGACCCGGGACAGGGGTTCTGGGGCCAACGTCCTGACTTTC

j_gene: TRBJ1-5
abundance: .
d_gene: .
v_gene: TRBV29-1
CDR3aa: CSVGGGSSHQPQHF
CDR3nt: TGCAGCGTGGGGGGGGGAAGTTCGCATCAGCCCCAGCATTTT

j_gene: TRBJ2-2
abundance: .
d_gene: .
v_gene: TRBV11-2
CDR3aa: CASSLRENTGELFF
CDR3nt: TGTGCCAGCAGCCTGCGGGAGAACACCGGGGAGCTGTTTTTT

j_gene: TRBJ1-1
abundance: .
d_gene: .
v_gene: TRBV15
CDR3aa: CATSRDGDGTEAFF
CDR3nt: TGTGCCACCAGCAGAGATGGAGACGGCACTGAAGCTTTCTTT

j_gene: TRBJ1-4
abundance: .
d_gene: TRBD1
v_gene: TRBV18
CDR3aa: CASSLSTGTGVEKLFF
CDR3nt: TGTGCCAGCTCACTTTCTACCGGGACAGGGGTTGAAAAACTGTTTTTT

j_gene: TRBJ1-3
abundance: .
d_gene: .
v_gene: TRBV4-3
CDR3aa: CASSPSRGSSGNTIYF
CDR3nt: TGCGCCAGCAGCCCCTCCAGGGGCTCCTCTGGAAACACCATATATTTT

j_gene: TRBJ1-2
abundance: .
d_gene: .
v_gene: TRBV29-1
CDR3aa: CSVEEKQGTYGYTF
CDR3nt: TGCAGCGTTGAGGAAAAGCAGGGCACCTATGGCTACACCTTC

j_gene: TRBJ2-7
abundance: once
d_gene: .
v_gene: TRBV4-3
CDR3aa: CASSQDRRGPPHEQYF
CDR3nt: TGCGCCAGCAGCCAAGATCGAAGGGGCCCCCCCCACGAGCAGTACTTC

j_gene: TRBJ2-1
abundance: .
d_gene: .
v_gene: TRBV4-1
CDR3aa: CASSPSGLAGEQFF
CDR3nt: TGCGCCAGCAGCCCCTCCGGGCTAGCTGGTGAGCAGTTCTTC

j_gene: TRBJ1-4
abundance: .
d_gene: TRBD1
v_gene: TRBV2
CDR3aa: CASSVGTGKADLFF
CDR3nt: TGTGCCAGCAGTGTAGGGACAGGGAAAGCGGACCTGTTTTTT

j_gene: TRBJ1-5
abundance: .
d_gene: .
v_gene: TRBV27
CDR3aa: CASSPLSDTSNQPQHF
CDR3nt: TGTGCCAGCAGCCCCCTCTCAGACACTAGCAATCAGCCCCAGCATTTT

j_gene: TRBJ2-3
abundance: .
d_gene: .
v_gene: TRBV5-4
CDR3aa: CASSFRGRSTDTQYF
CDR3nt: TGTGCCAGCAGCTTCCGGGGGAGAAGCACAGATACGCAGTATTTT

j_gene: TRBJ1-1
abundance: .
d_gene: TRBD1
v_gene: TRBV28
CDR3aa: CASRSASGGWGNEAFF
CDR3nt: TGTGCCAGCAGATCAGCTTCAGGGGGTTGGGGGAATGAAGCTTTCTTT

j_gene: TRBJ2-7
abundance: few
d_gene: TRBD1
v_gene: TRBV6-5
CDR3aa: CASSWDRGSYEQYF
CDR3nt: TGTGCCAGCAGCTGGGACAGGGGGTCCTACGAGCAGTACTTC

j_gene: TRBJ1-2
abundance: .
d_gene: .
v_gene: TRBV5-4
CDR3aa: CASSLVDRNYGYTF
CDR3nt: TGTGCCAGCAGCTTGGTCGACAGGAACTATGGCTACACCTTC

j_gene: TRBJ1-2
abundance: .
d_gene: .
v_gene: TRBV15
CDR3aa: CATSRDNSYGYTF
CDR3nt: TGTGCCACCAGCAGAGATAACAGCTATGGCTACACCTTC

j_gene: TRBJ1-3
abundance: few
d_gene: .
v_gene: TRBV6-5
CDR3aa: CASSPKHSGNTIYF
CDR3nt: TGTGCCAGCAGCCCAAAGCACTCTGGAAACACCATATATTTT

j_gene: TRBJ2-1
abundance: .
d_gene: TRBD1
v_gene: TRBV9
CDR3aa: CASSARTGGRDEQFF
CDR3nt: TGTGCCAGCAGCGCCAGGACAGGGGGCAGGGATGAGCAGTTCTTC

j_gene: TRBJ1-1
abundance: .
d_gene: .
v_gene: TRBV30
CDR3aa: CAWSVQGCKTEAFF
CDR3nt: TGTGCCTGGAGTGTACAGGGTTGCAAGACTGAAGCTTTCTTT

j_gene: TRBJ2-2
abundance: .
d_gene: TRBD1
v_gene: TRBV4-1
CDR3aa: CASSQGQGVAGELFF
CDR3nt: TGCGCCAGCAGCCAGGGACAGGGAGTAGCCGGGGAGCTGTTTTTT

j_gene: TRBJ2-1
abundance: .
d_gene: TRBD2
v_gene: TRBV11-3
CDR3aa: CASSARGSGDNEQFF
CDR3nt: TGTGCCAGCAGTGCTCGGGGTAGCGGGGACAATGAGCAGTTCTTC

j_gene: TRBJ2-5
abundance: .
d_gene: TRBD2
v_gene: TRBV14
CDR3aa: CASSPLAGGRETQYF
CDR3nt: TGTGCCAGCAGCCCCTTAGCGGGGGGCAGAGAGACCCAGTACTTC

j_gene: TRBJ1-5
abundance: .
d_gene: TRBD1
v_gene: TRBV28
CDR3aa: CASSSAGQDFNQPQHF
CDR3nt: TGTGCCAGCAGTTCCGCTGGACAGGACTTCAATCAGCCCCAGCATTTT

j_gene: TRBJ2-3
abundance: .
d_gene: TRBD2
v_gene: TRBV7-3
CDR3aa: CASSLMSVRGGTDTQYF
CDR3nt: TGTGCCAGCAGCTTAATGTCGGTGCGGGGGGGCACAGATACGCAGTATTTT

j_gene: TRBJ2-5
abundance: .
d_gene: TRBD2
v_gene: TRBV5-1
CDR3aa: CASTSGRGETQYF
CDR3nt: TGCGCCAGCACCTCCGGGAGGGGAGAGACCCAGTACTTC

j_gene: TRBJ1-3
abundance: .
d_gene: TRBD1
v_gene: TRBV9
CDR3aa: CASSLQDRGRNTIYF
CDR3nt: TGTGCCAGCAGCCTCCAGGACAGGGGTCGAAACACCATATATTTT

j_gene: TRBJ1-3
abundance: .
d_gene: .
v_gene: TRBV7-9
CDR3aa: CASSLAGAGNTIYF
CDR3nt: TGTGCCAGCAGCTTAGCAGGGGCTGGAAACACCATATATTTT

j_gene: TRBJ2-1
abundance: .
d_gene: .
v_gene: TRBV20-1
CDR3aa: CSARRYNEQFF
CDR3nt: TGCAGTGCGAGGCGGTACAATGAGCAGTTCTTC